This T cell receptor beta chain was recovered during a study of blood T cell repertoires in COVID-19. About the research overall: COVID-19 samples collected from the United States, Italy and Spain covered acute and convalescent phases.

Authors' data handling: Amplification of reference gene primers provided the estimated nucleated cell counts. Measured with immunoSEQ multiplex PCR; TCRdb has only the in-frame clones, and not every one. D and trimming were read from the DNA, whereas the V and J calls and clone size are those reported in that table. Of 310,000 or so clones listed, about nine tenths are singletons. Self-reported history from a screening survey and questionnaire set each donor's cohort. For recovered donors of Cohort 3, there were two negative PCRs, clearance, or symptom resolution. Germline CDR1 reads LNHDA; CDR2 reads SQIVND (reference sequence). Trimming stripped 5 bases from V and 3 bases from J, with 21 bases between. This CDR3 is built from 17 residues.

The gene calls are TRBV19 and TRBJ2-3, with a possible D match to TRBD2 (6 bases). Sample: PBMCs or T cells enriched from blood (not recorded which). The receptor was isolated from a woman younger than 30 who had recovered from COVID-19. For the CDR3, the DNA is TGTGCCAGTAGTCCCCAGACACCCCGGGCGGGAACAGATACGCAGTATTTT. This translates into CASSPQTPRAGTDTQYF.